This T cell receptor beta chain was documented in a study of CD8+ T cells in alopecia areata. Background on the study: Tofacitinib therapy lasting 6 to 18 months was followed by 6 months off drug. Study-level results: Many of the expanded lesional clones endured in scalp and blood while on tofacitinib.

Details on this clone: Its specificity is unknown.

Germline CDR1 SGHAT, CDR2 FQNNGV. V was trimmed by 6 bases and J by 7 bases, leaving 12 bases between them. This CDR3 region has 13 residues. RNA extraction and reverse transcription yielded cDNA as sequencing template. Using immunoSEQ multiplex PCR, the repertoire was profiled, and TCRdb retains in-frame clones only, with some absent. The table has over 150,000 clones, 60% seen once. Treatment given: oral pan-JAK inhibitor, 5-10 mg twice daily. The J gene is TRBJ2-2, the V gene TRBV11-2, with a possible D match to TRBD1 (6 bases). The TCR originated in a human donor with alopecia areata. Material: CD4+ T cells sorted from blood, obtained at week 4, from a patient treated with tofacitinib. In nucleotides, the CDR3 is TGTGCCAGCAGTTTACAGGGTGTCGGGGAGCTGTTTTTT. It encodes CASSLQGVGELFF.